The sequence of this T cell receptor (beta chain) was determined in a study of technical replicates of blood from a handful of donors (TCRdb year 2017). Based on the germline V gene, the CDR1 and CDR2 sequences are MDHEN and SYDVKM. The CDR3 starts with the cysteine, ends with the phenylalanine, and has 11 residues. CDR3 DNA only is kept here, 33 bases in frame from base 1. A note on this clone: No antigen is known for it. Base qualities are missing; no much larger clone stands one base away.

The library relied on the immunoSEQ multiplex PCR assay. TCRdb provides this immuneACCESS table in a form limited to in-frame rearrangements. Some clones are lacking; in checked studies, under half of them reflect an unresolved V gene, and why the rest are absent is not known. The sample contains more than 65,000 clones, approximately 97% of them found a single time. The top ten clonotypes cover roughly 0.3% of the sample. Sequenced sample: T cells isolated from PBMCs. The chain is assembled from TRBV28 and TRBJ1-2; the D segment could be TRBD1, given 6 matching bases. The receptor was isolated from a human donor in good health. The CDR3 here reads CAMTGSYGYTF. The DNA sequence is TGTGCGATGACAGGTTCCTATGGCTACACCTTC.